A single sample is the source of the 23 T cell receptor beta chains below, sequenced in a study of technical replicates of blood from a few donors. TCRdb's table, derived via immunoSEQ multiplex PCR, lists solely in-frame clones and lacks some. The data hold 60,000 to 80,000 clones, with over 85% observed a single time. The material sequenced was PBMCs. These receptors were collected from a human donor in good health. Some clones in this sample may be carry-over from other donors' samples.

The V and J genes are TRBV4-3 and TRBJ2-7; the D gene is possibly TRBD1 (5 bases). This CDR3 has 13 residues. Germline V gene lookup returns CDR1 LGHNA and CDR2 YSLEER. The V gene lost 4 bases and the J gene lost 6 bases, with 13 bases spanning the gap. In DNA, the CDR3 is TGCGCCAGCAGCCCGGACATGTCTGGCGAGCAGTACTTC. Its protein is CASSPDMSGEQYF.

The CDR3 DNA sequence: TGTGCCAGCAGCTTTAACATGCAAGAGACCCAGTACTTC. Protein sequence: CASSFNMQETQYF. The genes are TRBV7-9 and TRBJ2-5; D is unclear. This CDR3 has 13 residues. V lost 3 bases to trimming and J lost 2 bases, with 7 bases between them. Germline V gene lookup returns CDR1 SEHNR and CDR2 FQNEAQ (reference sequence).

The chain uses TRBV27 and TRBJ2-1, with TRBD2 identical over 12 bases. V lost 5 bases and J lost 13; bases outside the gene matches: 12. This CDR3 has 15 residues. The germline gives CDR1 MNHEY, CDR2 SMNVEV (reference sequence). The chain's CDR3 is CASSPPASGRASQFF. DNA for the CDR3: TGTGCCAGCAGTCCCCCGGCTAGCGGGAGGGCCTCTCAGTTCTTC.

This clone was counted ten times or more. The chain is built from TRBV21-1 and TRBJ2-5; TRBD2 reflects the table's D call only, with no check against the DNA. TRBV21-1 is given as a pseudogene. The CDR3 is made up of 16 amino acids. In DNA form, the CDR3 reads TGTGCCAGCAGCTTTACACTAGCGGGAGGTGAAGAGACCCAGTACTTC. Its protein product is CASSFTLAGGEETQYF.

This clone came up a few times. The chain's CDR3 is CASSLFPSGSNQPQHF. CDR3 DNA: TGTGCCAGCAGCTTATTCCCTTCAGGGAGCAATCAGCCCCAGCATTTT. The chain carries TRBV7-2 and TRBJ1-5, with D perhaps TRBD1 (5 bases). With 2 bases removed from V and 1 base from J, the gap between germline ends came to 12 bases. Germline V lookup: CDR1 SGHTA, CDR2 FQGNSA. The length of the CDR3 is 16 residues. Full variable domain (outside the CDR3, taken from reference TRBV7-2 and TRBJ1-5): GAGVSQSPSNKVTEKGKDVELRCDPISGHTALYWYRQSLGQGLEFLIYFQGNSAPDKSGLPSDRFSAERTGGSVSTLTIQRTQQEDSAVYLCASSLFPSGSNQPQHFGDGTRLSIL.

This chain uses TRBV11-2 with TRBJ1-5; unclear D gene. The germline V gene has CDR1 SGHAT and CDR2 FQNNGV. This CDR3 region has 12 residues. Trimming cost V 1 base and J 8 bases, with 6 bases left between them. The CDR3 region has the DNA TGTGCCAGCAGCTTAGTCGGTGAGCCCCAGCATTTT. Encoded protein: CASSLVGEPQHF.

The chain joins TRBV5-5 to TRBJ2-2; tentative D call: TRBD2 (6 bases). CDR3 length: 16 amino acids. Germline CDR1 is SGHKS and CDR2 is YYEKEE (reference sequence). V lost 4 bases to trimming and J lost 0 bases, with 13 bases between them. In DNA form, the CDR3 reads TGTGCCAGCAGCGGAGAGTGGGGGGCGAACACCGGGGAGCTGTTTTTT. Translation: CASSGEWGANTGELFF.

This clone appeared a few times. The V and J genes are TRBV2 and TRBJ1-1; D not resolved. The V gene lost 7 bases and the J gene lost 4 bases, with 13 bases spanning the gap. Looked up from germline, CDR1 is SNHLY and CDR2 is FYNNEI. The length of the CDR3 is 13 residues. CDR3 sequence reads: CASTGTEGTEAFF. CDR3 bases: TGTGCCAGCACCGGCACAGAGGGCACTGAAGCTTTCTTT. Variable domain in full (rest from reference TRBV2 and TRBJ1-1): EPEVTQTPSHQVTQMGQEVILRCVPISNHLYFYWYRQILGQKVEFLVSFYNNEISEKSEIFDDQFSVERPDGSNFTLKIRSTKLEDSAMYFCASTGTEGTEAFFGQGTRLTVV.

V usage is TRBV5-1 and J usage is TRBJ2-1, with D tentatively TRBD2 (6 bases). The germline gives CDR1 SGHRS, CDR2 YFSETQ. V lost 0 bases and J lost 5, with 9 bases in between. This CDR3 has 14 amino acids. CDR3 loop: CASSLASADNEQFF. In DNA, the CDR3 is TGCGCCAGCAGCTTGGCTAGCGCAGACAATGAGCAGTTCTTC.

The CDR3 DNA reads TGCGCCAGCAGCCTTCTCATCGGCAGGGAATACGAGCAGTACTTC. Residues: CASSLLIGREYEQYF. The V call is TRBV4-1, the J call TRBJ2-7; D is possibly TRBD1 (5 bases). CDR3 length equals 15 residues. The V end was cut by 4 bases, the J end by 4 bases, with 17 bases between. Germline values: CDR1 MGHRA, CDR2 YSYEKL.

The rearrangement joins TRBV4-2 to TRBJ2-7; 8 bases fit TRBD1. The germline CDR1 and CDR2 sequences are LGHNA and YNFKEQ. Trimming removed 0 bases from V and 5 bases from J; junction bases left unmatched: 12. The CDR3 runs 17 residues. CDR3 sequence: CASSQDLFGNRGNEQYF. CDR3 sequence (DNA): TGTGCCAGCAGCCAAGATCTTTTTGGAAACAGGGGGAACGAGCAGTACTTC.

The gene calls are TRBV5-6 and TRBJ2-7; TRBD2 matches at 15 bases. Germline V gene data show CDR1 as SGHDT and CDR2 as YYEEEE. There are 16 residues in the CDR3. The ends lost 4 bases at V and 7 bases at J; junction bases unmatched: 9. CDR3 coding DNA: TGTGCCAGCAGCGCCGGACTAGCGGGGGGGCCGAGGGAGCAGTACTTC. Protein product: CASSAGLAGGPREQYF. Full variable domain (outside the CDR3, taken from reference TRBV5-6 and TRBJ2-7): DAGVTQSPTHLIKTRGQQVTLRCSPKSGHDTVSWYQQALGQGPQFIFQYYEEEERQRGNFPDRFSGHQFPNYSSELNVNALLLGDSALYLCASSAGLAGGPREQYFGPGTRLTVT.

The chain joins TRBV10-3 to TRBJ1-1, with 7 bases fitting TRBD1. Per the germline V gene, CDR1 is ENHRY and CDR2 is SYGVKD. Unmatched junction bases numbered 5, after V lost 6 bases and J lost 1 base. CDR3 length: 14 residues. The CDR3 is CAIRSDRSNTEAFF. The CDR3, as DNA: TGTGCCATCAGGTCGGACAGGTCGAACACTGAAGCTTTCTTT.

J is TRBJ2-5 and V is TRBV29-1; TRBD2 matches 9 bases. The V gene end was trimmed by 7 bases and the J gene end by 5 bases; junction bases not matched to a gene: 8. Germline CDR1 reads SQVTM; CDR2 reads ANQGSEA. The CDR3 runs 13 residues. The CDR3 DNA is TGCAGCGGGAGAAAAGCGGGAGGTGAGACCCAGTACTTC. Its protein product is CSGRKAGGETQYF.

This clone was seen only once. The CDR3 spells CASSSLAAVRDEQFF. The CDR3 nucleotides are TGTGCCAGCAGCTCACTAGCGGCCGTTCGGGATGAGCAGTTCTTC. The chain is built from TRBV6-6 and TRBJ2-1; 8 nucleotides match TRBD2. Germline V lookup: CDR1 MNHNY, CDR2 SVGAGI (reference sequence). This CDR3 has 15 residues. The J segment lost 8 bases and the V segment lost 6 bases, leaving 12 bases of the junction unmatched.

V gene TRBV18 combines with J gene TRBJ1-1; 8 bases are a match to TRBD1. From germline, CDR1 is KGHSH and CDR2 LQKENI. The CDR3 totals 14 residues. V lost 6 bases to trimming and J lost 2 bases; unmatched junction nucleotides: 5. CDR3 region: CASSRGQANTEAFF. The CDR3 DNA follows: TGTGCCAGCTCCCGGGGACAGGCAAACACTGAAGCTTTCTTT.

The chain employs TRBV7-9 and TRBJ1-1; unclear D gene. The CDR3 extends over 14 amino acids. Per germline, CDR1 SEHNR and CDR2 FQNEAQ (reference sequence). Between the trimmed V and J ends, which lost 1 base and 2 bases, there was a span of 8 bases. DNA of the CDR3: TGTGCCAGCAGCTTAGGGGCCTTAAACACTGAAGCTTTCTTT. Protein: CASSLGALNTEAFF.

In its sample, this clone was seen once. The gene calls are TRBV7-8 and TRBJ1-5; D uncertain. The CDR3 has 14 residues. From germline, CDR1 is SGHVS and CDR2 FQNEAQ. Trimming stripped 6 bases from V and 0 bases from J, with 9 bases between. The CDR3 nucleotides read TGTGCCAGCAGTTATACAGATAGCAATCAGCCCCAGCATTTT. Protein product: CASSYTDSNQPQHF.

The rearrangement uses TRBV12-5 and TRBJ1-2; D possibly corresponds to TRBD1 (6 bases). Germline CDR1 reads LGHNT; CDR2 reads FRNRAP. The CDR3 spans 14 residues. V lost 2 bases to trimming and J lost 6 bases, with 13 bases between them. The CDR3 coding sequence is TGTGCTAGTGGTTTGATTACAGGGAGCCATGGCTACACCTTC. This sequence encodes CASGLITGSHGYTF.

The V call is TRBV11-2, the J call TRBJ2-6; TRBD1 is a possible D gene (6 bases). The CDR3 sequence is 15 residues long. The germline V and J ends were trimmed by 5 bases and 3 bases, with 11 bases remaining between them. CDR1 SGHAT and CDR2 FQNNGV come from the germline V gene. CDR3 loop: CASSMDSGGANVLTF. CDR3 nucleotide sequence: TGTGCCAGCAGCATGGACAGTGGTGGGGCCAACGTCCTGACTTTC.

The genes are TRBV7-7 and TRBJ2-7, with a possible D match to TRBD1 (6 bases). V lost 5 bases, J lost 0 bases, and 11 bases lay in between. The CDR3 loop spans 14 amino acids. The germline gives CDR1 SSHAT, CDR2 FNYEAQ (reference sequence). CDR3 sequence reads: CASSLRTDSYEQYF. As DNA, the CDR3 is TGTGCCAGCAGCCTAAGGACAGACTCCTACGAGCAGTACTTC.

This clone was seen once. V usage is TRBV10-3 and J usage is TRBJ1-6; TRBD1 might be the D (6 bases). The CDR3 has 16 residues. Germline-derived CDR1 and CDR2 are ENHRY and SYGVKD. Trimming left V 10 bases short and J 0 bases short, with 16 bases between. The CDR3 region is CASCPMGASYNSPLHF. The CDR3 nucleotides are TGTGCCAGTTGCCCAATGGGGGCCTCCTATAATTCACCCCTCCACTTT.

This chain connects TRBV5-8 to TRBJ2-7; 9 positions agree with TRBD1. The V segment lost 1 base and the J segment 4 bases; nucleotides outside the gene matches: 12. CDR1 is SGHTS and CDR2 is YDEGEE in the germline V gene. The CDR3 spans 17 residues. CDR3 loop: CASSLRGWTGALYEQYF. In DNA, the CDR3 is TGTGCCAGCAGCTTGAGGGGCTGGACAGGGGCCCTATACGAGCAGTACTTC.